These T cell receptor beta chains were read from a single sample in a study of blood T cell repertoires in COVID-19. The method was immunoSEQ multiplex PCR; TCRdb's version includes in-frame clones alone and lacks a portion of them. The sample lists 120,000 to 150,000 clones; approximately 86% were seen once. The sequenced material came from peripheral blood. The receptors here all came from a human donor in a cohort sampled during active COVID-19. Each CDR3 is given with its conserved first and last residue. A D gene is named only where the DNA matches it firmly. The listing skips clone size in some rows; elsewhere it reads once, few, many or a size class.

CDR3	DNA	D	V	J	size
CSASGSAPGYNEQFF	TGCAGTGCTAGTGGGTCTGCTCCGGGATACAATGAGCAGTTCTTC	-	TRBV20-1	TRBJ2-1	-
CASSFNRGQRETQYF	TGTGCCAGCAGTTTTAACAGGGGCCAGAGGGAGACCCAGTACTTC	TRBD1	TRBV27	TRBJ2-5	-
CASSSYSGVSTDTQYF	TGTGCCAGCAGCTCCTACTCGGGAGTTAGCACAGATACGCAGTATTTT	-	TRBV7-8	TRBJ2-3	-
CASSQLRTDTQYF	TGTGCCAGCAGCCAACTTCGCACAGATACGCAGTATTTT	-	TRBV3-1/TRBV3-2	TRBJ2-3	once
CASSPAGTSEHPQYF	TGTGCCAGCTCACCAGCCGGGACTAGCGAGCATCCCCAGTACTTC	TRBD2	TRBV18	TRBJ2-5	-
CASSLRGQGHEKLFF	TGTGCCAGCAGCCTGCGCGGACAGGGGCATGAAAAACTGTTTTTT	TRBD1	TRBV5-6	TRBJ1-4	-
CASSPLDRMNTEAFF	TGTGCCAGCAGCCCTTTGGACAGAATGAACACTGAAGCTTTCTTT	-	TRBV3-1/TRBV3-2	TRBJ1-1	-
CAWEHRVQPLYGTDTQYF	TGTGCCTGGGAACACAGGGTACAACCCCTCTATGGCACAGATACGCAGTATTTT	-	TRBV30	TRBJ2-3	-
CASSNVRAQVGELFF	TGTGCCAGCAGTAACGTGAGGGCTCAAGTCGGGGAGCTGTTTTTT	-	TRBV27	TRBJ2-2	-
CASSSQPTGGIYGYTF	TGTGCCAGCAGTTCCCAGCCGACAGGGGGGATCTATGGCTACACCTTC	TRBD1	TRBV28	TRBJ1-2	once
CASSHWTPNTEAFF	TGTGCCAGCAGCCACTGGACTCCGAACACTGAAGCTTTCTTT	-	TRBV14	TRBJ1-1	-
CASSISRDPTDTQYF	TGTGCCAGTAGTATCTCGCGGGACCCCACAGATACGCAGTATTTT	-	TRBV19	TRBJ2-3	-
CASNIGGTSSYNEQFF	TGTGCCAGCAACATAGGTGGGACTAGCTCCTACAATGAGCAGTTCTTC	TRBD2	TRBV7-8	TRBJ2-1	-
CASRRGDTQYF	TGTGCCAGCAGGCGGGGGGATACGCAGTATTTT	TRBD2	TRBV25-1	TRBJ2-3	-
CSVIRGRGGLETQYF	TGCAGCGTTATACGTGGGCGGGGGGGATTAGAGACCCAGTACTTC	TRBD2	TRBV29-1	TRBJ2-5	-
CASSYSGITGGEQYF	TGTGCCAGCAGTTACTCGGGGATTACAGGGGGCGAGCAGTACTTC	TRBD1	TRBV6-5	TRBJ2-7	-
CASRPIFDIYGYTF	TGTGCCAGCAGACCGATCTTTGACATTTATGGCTACACCTTC	-	TRBV6-5	TRBJ1-2	-
CASSLTGLTGELFF	TGTGCCAGCAGTCTTACAGGCCTCACCGGGGAGCTGTTTTTT	-	TRBV28	TRBJ2-2	once
CASSDRPGQGHYGYTF	TGTGCCAGCAGCGACCGGCCCGGACAGGGCCACTATGGCTACACCTTC	TRBD1	TRBV5-4	TRBJ1-2	-
CASSQGRGTEAFF	TGTGCTAGCAGCCAAGGGAGGGGGACTGAAGCTTTCTTT	-	TRBV7-7	TRBJ1-1	-
CAISESDSPNSPLHF	TGTGCCATCAGTGAGTCGGACAGCCCAAATTCACCCCTCCACTTT	-	TRBV10-3	TRBJ1-6	-
CASSDTIGTGGSEQYF	TGTGCCAGCAGTGACACAATCGGGACAGGGGGTTCCGAGCAGTACTTC	TRBD1	TRBV6-1	TRBJ2-7	-
CASSPQGLEGLETQYF	TGTGCCAGCAGCCCGCAGGGACTAGAGGGTCTAGAGACCCAGTACTTC	TRBD2	TRBV9	TRBJ2-5	-
CASSEGGWNYEQYF	TGTGCCAGCAGTGAGGGGGGATGGAACTACGAGCAGTACTTC	-	TRBV2	TRBJ2-7	-
CASSPAGHQPQHF	TGTGCCAGCTCACCGGCGGGGCATCAGCCCCAGCATTTT	-	TRBV18	TRBJ1-5	-
CASKRDRPTGELFF	TGTGCCAGCAAACGGGACAGACCTACCGGGGAGCTGTTTTTT	TRBD1	TRBV6-5	TRBJ2-2	-
CAWSRQAGPYGYTF	TGTGCCTGGAGTAGGCAGGCGGGCCCCTATGGCTACACCTTC	-	TRBV30	TRBJ1-2	-
CASSLGLGDRSHNEQFF	TGTGCCAGCAGCTTAGGATTAGGGGACAGGAGCCACAATGAGCAGTTCTTC	TRBD1	TRBV7-6	TRBJ2-1	-
CATREPREETQYF	TGTGCCACCAGAGAGCCCAGGGAAGAGACCCAGTACTTC	-	TRBV24-1	TRBJ2-5	-
CASSESTSGTLSYEQYF	TGCGCCAGCAGTGAGTCGACTAGCGGGACGCTCTCCTACGAGCAGTACTTC	TRBD2	TRBV10-1	TRBJ2-7	-
CASSLSFYEQYF	TGTGCCAGCAGTTTATCCTTCTACGAGCAGTACTTC	-	TRBV12-3/TRBV12-4	TRBJ2-7	-
CASGLASQETQYF	TGTGCTAGTGGTTTGGCCTCCCAAGAGACCCAGTACTTC	-	TRBV12-5	TRBJ2-5	-
CASSLGSLRNTEAFF	TGTGCCAGCAGCTTAGGGTCGTTGAGGAACACTGAAGCTTTCTTT	-	TRBV7-9	TRBJ1-1	-
CAGSAAPSAYEQYF	TGTGCCGGCAGTGCAGCCCCTTCCGCCTACGAGCAGTACTTC	-	TRBV6-1	TRBJ2-7	-
CASNRDRGRVIQYF	TGTGCCAGCAATAGAGACAGGGGGCGGGTCATTCAGTACTTC	TRBD1	TRBV6-5	TRBJ2-4	-
CASSSGTSGESSYNEQFF	TGTGCCAGCAGCTCCGGGACTAGCGGGGAGAGCTCCTACAATGAGCAGTTCTTC	TRBD2	TRBV7-3	TRBJ2-1	-
CASSQSYDRNTEAFF	TGTGCCAGCTCCCAGTCTTACGACAGAAACACTGAAGCTTTCTTT	-	TRBV18	TRBJ1-1	-
CASSRTGTHEQYF	TGTGCCAGCAGCCGGACAGGGACGCACGAGCAGTACTTC	TRBD1	TRBV13	TRBJ2-7	-
CASSRRGMGQETQYF	TGTGCCAGCAGTCGTAGGGGGATGGGTCAAGAGACCCAGTACTTC	-	TRBV6-5	TRBJ2-5	-
CASSLTRAYEQYF	TGTGCCAGCAGCTTAACGAGGGCCTACGAGCAGTACTTC	-	TRBV11-3	TRBJ2-7	-
CASMGISGSPRETQYF	TGTGCCAGTATGGGAATTAGCGGGAGCCCACGGGAGACCCAGTACTTC	TRBD2	TRBV19	TRBJ2-5	-
CASSQDGTGHFNEQFF	TGCGCCAGCAGCCAAGACGGGACAGGCCACTTCAATGAGCAGTTCTTC	TRBD1	TRBV4-1	TRBJ2-1	-
CSAPKGQGHTEAFF	TGCAGCGCTCCTAAGGGACAGGGACACACTGAAGCTTTCTTT	TRBD1	TRBV29-1	TRBJ1-1	-
CASSLGAGHQETQYF	TGTGCCAGCAGTTTAGGCGCGGGACACCAAGAGACCCAGTACTTC	-	TRBV27	TRBJ2-5	once
CASSLGEGGAFF	TGTGCCAGCAGCTTAGGGGAGGGTGGAGCTTTCTTT	-	TRBV7-9	TRBJ1-1	-
CASSPTWGEGNTGELFF	TGTGCCAGCAGTCCCACCTGGGGAGAGGGGAACACCGGGGAGCTGTTTTTT	-	TRBV7-6	TRBJ2-2	-
CASSSGTGTVYNEQFF	TGTGCCAGCAGCTCCGGGACCGGGACAGTTTACAATGAGCAGTTCTTC	TRBD1	TRBV11-2	TRBJ2-1	once
CATSDRRGGNQPQHF	TGTGCCACCAGTGACCGAAGGGGGGGGAATCAGCCCCAGCATTTT	-	TRBV24-1	TRBJ1-5	-
CASSHWTGDNEQFF	TGCGCCAGCAGCCACTGGACAGGGGACAATGAGCAGTTCTTC	TRBD1	TRBV4-1	TRBJ2-1	-
CASSYTSGGAGTDTQYF	TGTGCCAGCAGCTACACTAGCGGGGGGGCCGGCACAGATACGCAGTATTTT	TRBD2	TRBV2	TRBJ2-3	-
CASSERETQYF	TGTGCCAGCAGCGAACGGGAGACCCAGTACTTC	-	TRBV3-1/TRBV3-2	TRBJ2-5	few
CASSQGDSTNEQFF	TGCGCCAGCAGCCAAGGGGACAGCACCAATGAGCAGTTCTTC	TRBD1	TRBV4-1	TRBJ2-1	-